This TCR beta chain was sequenced in a study of cytomegalovirus exposure and HLA in healthy donors. The PCR had 60 Vbeta and 13 Jbeta primers. Profiled with immunoSEQ multiplex PCR; TCRdb holds only in-frame clones, not every one. The data show some 130,000 clones, over 50% seen once. The CDR3 totals 18 residues. Germline V gene sequence: CDR1 SGHAT, CDR2 FQNNGV. The J segment lost 1 base and the V segment lost 7 bases, leaving 9 bases of the junction unmatched. General observations from the study: In all likelihood, a cluster of highly shared sequence variants was a sequencing artifact.

Notes on this clone: Its antigen is still unknown.

This TCR was sampled from a human donor in good health. The chain carries TRBV11-2 and TRBJ2-1, with 14 bases identical to TRBD2. Sequenced material: PBMCs. The CDR3 spells CASTPGLAGGLSYNEQFF. As DNA, the CDR3 is TGTGCCAGCACCCCTGGACTAGCGGGAGGACTTTCCTACAATGAGCAGTTCTTC.